This passage covers 2 T cell receptor beta chains from one sample sequenced in a study of beta chain features in type 1 diabetes. The sequenced template was cDNA made from the entire isolated RNA. Profiled with immunoSEQ multiplex PCR; TCRdb holds only in-frame clones, not every one. The sample has some 400,000 clones; over 13% are singletons. The sequenced material came from naive CD4+ T cells from blood. These receptors all come from a woman aged 18 to 35 in good health.

V gene TRBV30 combines with J gene TRBJ2-7, with D tentatively TRBD1 (5 bases). Between the trimmed V and J ends, which lost 4 bases and 2 bases, there was a span of 15 bases. Germline loops: CDR1 GTSNPN, CDR2 SVGIG (reference sequence). This CDR3 has 14 amino acids. The CDR3 DNA is TGTGCCTGGACGAAGGGGATACCTCCCTACGAGCAGTACTTC. Its translation is CAWTKGIPPYEQYF.

There are a few counts of this clone. This chain joins TRBV5-6 and TRBJ2-1; 7 bases map to TRBD2. V lost 2 bases to trimming and J lost 4 bases; unmatched junction nucleotides: 6. The CDR3 length is 15 residues. Germline values: CDR1 SGHDT, CDR2 YYEEEE. CDR3 sequence (DNA): TGTGCCAGCAGCTTCCCCAGCGGGGAGTACAATGAGCAGTTCTTC. Encoded protein: CASSFPSGEYNEQFF.